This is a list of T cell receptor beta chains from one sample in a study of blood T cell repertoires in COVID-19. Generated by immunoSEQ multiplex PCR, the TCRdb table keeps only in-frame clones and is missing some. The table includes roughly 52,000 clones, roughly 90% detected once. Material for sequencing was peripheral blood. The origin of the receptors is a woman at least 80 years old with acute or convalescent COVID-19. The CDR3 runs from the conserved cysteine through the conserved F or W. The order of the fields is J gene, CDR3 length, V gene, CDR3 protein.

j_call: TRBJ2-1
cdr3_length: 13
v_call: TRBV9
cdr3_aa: CASSPHPYNEQFF

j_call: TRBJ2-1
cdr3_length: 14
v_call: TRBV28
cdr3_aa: CASSLVGGLGEQFF

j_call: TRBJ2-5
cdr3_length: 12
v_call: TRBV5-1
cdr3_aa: CASGVAGETQYF

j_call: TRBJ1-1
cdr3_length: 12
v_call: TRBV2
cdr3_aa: CASAQQAFEAFF

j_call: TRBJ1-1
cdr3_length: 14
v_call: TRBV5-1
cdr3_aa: CASSSLGGDTEAFF

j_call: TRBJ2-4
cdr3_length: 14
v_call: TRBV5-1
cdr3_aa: CASSPGQGVDIQYF

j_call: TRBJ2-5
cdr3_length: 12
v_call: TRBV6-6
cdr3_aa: CASSYIQETQYF

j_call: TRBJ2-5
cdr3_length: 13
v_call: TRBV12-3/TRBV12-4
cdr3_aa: CASTKGLQETQYF

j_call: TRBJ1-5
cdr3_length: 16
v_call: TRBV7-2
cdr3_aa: CASSLAGTGSNQPQHF

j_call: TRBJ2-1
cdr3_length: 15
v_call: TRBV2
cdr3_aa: CASMGLAGANNEQFF

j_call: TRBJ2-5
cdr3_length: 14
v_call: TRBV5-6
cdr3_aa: CASSLVANQETQYF

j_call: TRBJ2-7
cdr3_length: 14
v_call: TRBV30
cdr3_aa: CACNSDRNPLEQYF

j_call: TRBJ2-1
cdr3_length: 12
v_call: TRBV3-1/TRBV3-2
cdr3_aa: CASSQARQEQFF

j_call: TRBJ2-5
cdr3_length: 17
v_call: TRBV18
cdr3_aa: CASSPVEVAGGRETQYF

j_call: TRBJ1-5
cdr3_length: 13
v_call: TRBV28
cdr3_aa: CGTQGALVQPQHF

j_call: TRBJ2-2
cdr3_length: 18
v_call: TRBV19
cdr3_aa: CASSIDGASGGRTGELFF

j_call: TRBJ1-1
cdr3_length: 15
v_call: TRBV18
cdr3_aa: CASSPSTGENTEAFF

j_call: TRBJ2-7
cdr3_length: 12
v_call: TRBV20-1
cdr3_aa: CSASEGLYEQYF

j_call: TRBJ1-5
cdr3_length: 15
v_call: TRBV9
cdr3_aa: CASRGLGISNQPQHF

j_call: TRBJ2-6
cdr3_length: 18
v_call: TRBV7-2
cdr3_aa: CASSLGQMGRSGANVLTF

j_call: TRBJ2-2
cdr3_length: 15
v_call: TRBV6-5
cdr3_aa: CASSRGGLGTGELFF

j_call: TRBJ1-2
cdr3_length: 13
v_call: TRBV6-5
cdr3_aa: CASSPTGDYGYTF

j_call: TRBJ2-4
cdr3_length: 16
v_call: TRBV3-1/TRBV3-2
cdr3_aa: CASSLTDRGAKNIQYF

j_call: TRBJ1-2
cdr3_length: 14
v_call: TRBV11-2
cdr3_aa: CASSLSEPAGGYTF

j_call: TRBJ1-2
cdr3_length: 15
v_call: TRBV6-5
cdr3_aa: CASKPGRRASYGYTF

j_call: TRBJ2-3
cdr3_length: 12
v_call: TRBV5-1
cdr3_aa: CASSPTGDTQYF

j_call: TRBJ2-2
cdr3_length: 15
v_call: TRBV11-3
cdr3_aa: CASSLDAQANGELFF

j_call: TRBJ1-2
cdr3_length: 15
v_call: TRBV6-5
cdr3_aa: CASSMTSTGGYGYTF

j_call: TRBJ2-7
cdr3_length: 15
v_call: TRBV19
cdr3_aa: CASTPADRGYDEQYF

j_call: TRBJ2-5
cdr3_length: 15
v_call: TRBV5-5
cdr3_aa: CASSPREGRSETQYF

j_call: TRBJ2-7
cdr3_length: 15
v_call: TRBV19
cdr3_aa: CASSIGTGASYEQYF

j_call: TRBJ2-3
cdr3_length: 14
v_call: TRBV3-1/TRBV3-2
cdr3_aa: CASTVSGGTDTQYF

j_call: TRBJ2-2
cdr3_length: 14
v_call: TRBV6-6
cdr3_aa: CASSSTGSTGELFF

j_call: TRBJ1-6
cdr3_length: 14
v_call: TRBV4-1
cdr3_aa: CASSRQAGDSPLHF

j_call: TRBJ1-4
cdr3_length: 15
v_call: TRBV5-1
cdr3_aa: CASSPGSATNEKLFF

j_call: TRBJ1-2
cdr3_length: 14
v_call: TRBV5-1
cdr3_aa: CASSLGTPGDGYTF

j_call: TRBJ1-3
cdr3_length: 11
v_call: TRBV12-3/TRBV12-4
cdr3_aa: CASSLTGFSYF

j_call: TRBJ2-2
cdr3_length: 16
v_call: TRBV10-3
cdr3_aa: CAISESRGANTGELFF

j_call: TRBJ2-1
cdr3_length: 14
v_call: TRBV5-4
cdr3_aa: CASSAGLVGNEQFF

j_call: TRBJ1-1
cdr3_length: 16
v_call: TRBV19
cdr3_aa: CASSMEAAVVYTEAFF

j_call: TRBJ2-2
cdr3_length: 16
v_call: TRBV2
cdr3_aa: CASSKEAQGDTGELFF

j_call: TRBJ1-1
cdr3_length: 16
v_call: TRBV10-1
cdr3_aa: CASSERAGGMNTEAFF

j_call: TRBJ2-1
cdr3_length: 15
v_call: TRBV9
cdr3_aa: CASSMGLADYNEQFF

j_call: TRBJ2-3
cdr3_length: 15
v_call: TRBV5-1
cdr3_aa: CASRFGPQGTDTQYF